This T cell receptor beta chain was recovered during a study of blood T cell repertoires in COVID-19. The wider study: The analysed material was cDNA or gDNA that came from T cells, B-cell-depleted T cells, or PBMCs.

Generated by immunoSEQ multiplex PCR, the TCRdb table keeps only in-frame clones and is missing some. The sample includes roughly 280,000 clones, 84% seen only once; the top ten take 4.2%. CDR1 and CDR2 (germline): SGHRS, YFSETQ. This CDR3 spans 14 amino acids. V gave up 2 bases and J gave up 4 bases; unmatched junction bases: 3. The sequencing input was peripheral blood. This TCR was sampled from a man in his sixties with acute or convalescent COVID-19. The gene calls are TRBV5-1 and TRBJ2-5, with 9 bases that match TRBD2. CDR3 sequence: CASSLGTSPETQYF. CDR3 coding DNA: TGCGCCAGCAGCTTAGGGACTAGCCCAGAGACCCAGTACTTC.